Here is one T cell receptor (beta chain) with its context. The antigen is undetermined. These data come from a study of CD8 T cell repertoires and HIV-1 epitope variants. In the study overall: Twenty-five autologous and known Gag and Nef epitope variant peptides each stimulated T cells separately. Controls included no peptide, Ebola AY9 epitope, and a CMV, EBV, flu pool. Tested: three Gag epitope families, Nef HW9 and YT9. Enriched T cells were co-cultured with equal autologous T cell-negative cells.

The table came from immunoSEQ multiplex PCR; TCRdb's copy has only in-frame clones and leaves some out. The data contain about 5,700 clones, about 65% of them singletons. Material: cultured CD8+ T cells derived from PBMCs. The sequence was obtained from a male donor with HIV.

The CDR3 region has the DNA TGCGCCAGCAGTGAGTCGTATTTAGTAACAGCCCCAGCACAAGAGACCCAGTACTTC. This sequence encodes CASSESYLVTAPAQETQYF. The J gene is TRBJ2-5, the V gene TRBV10-2; D remains unclear. With 0 bases removed from V and 2 bases from J, the gap between germline ends came to 22 bases. This CDR3 has 19 residues. Germline V lookup: CDR1 WSHSY, CDR2 SAAADI.